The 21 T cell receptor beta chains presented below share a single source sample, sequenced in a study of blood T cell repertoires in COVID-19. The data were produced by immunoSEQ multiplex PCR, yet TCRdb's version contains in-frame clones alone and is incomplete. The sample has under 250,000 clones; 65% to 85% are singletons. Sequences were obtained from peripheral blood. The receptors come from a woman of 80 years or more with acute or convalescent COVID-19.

In DNA, the CDR3 is TGTGCCAGCAGCTTATCGGGAGGGGAGACCCAGTACTTC. Residues: CASSLSGGETQYF. This sequence joins TRBV7-3 and TRBJ2-5; 8 bases match TRBD2. The length of the CDR3 is 13 residues. The V gene's germline CDR1 is SGHTA and CDR2 FQGTGA. Trimming cost V 2 bases and J 5 bases; bases outside gene matches: 1.

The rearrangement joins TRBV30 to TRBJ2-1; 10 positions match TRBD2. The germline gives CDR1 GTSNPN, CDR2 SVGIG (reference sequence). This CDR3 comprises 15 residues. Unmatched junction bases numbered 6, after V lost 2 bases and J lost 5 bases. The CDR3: CAWSLSGRAHNEQFF. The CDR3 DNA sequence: TGTGCCTGGAGTCTGAGCGGGAGGGCCCACAATGAGCAGTTCTTC.

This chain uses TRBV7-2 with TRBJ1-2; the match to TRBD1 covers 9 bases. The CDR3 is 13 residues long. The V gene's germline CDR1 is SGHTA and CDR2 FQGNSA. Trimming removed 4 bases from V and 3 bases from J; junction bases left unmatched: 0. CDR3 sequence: CASSWDRDYGYTF. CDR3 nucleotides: TGTGCCAGCAGCTGGGACAGGGACTATGGCTACACCTTC.

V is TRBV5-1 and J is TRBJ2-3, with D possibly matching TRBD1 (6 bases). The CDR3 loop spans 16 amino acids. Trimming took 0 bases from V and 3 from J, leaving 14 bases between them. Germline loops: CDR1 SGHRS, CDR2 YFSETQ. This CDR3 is CASSLAQGIATDTQYF. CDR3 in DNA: TGCGCCAGCAGCTTGGCCCAGGGGATAGCTACAGATACGCAGTATTTT.

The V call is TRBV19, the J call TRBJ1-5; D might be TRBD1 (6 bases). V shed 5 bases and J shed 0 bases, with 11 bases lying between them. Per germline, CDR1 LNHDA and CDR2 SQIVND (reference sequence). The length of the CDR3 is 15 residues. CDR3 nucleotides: TGTGCCAGTAGTGCGGACAGCCATAGCAATCAGCCCCAGCATTTT. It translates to CASSADSHSNQPQHF.

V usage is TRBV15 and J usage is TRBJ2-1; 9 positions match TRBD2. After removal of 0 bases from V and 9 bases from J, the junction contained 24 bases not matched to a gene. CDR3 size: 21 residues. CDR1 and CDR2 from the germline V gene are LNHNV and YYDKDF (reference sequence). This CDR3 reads CATSRDTPLTLAGGGVTEQFF. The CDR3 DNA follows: TGTGCCACCAGCAGAGATACCCCCCTGACGTTGGCGGGAGGGGGGGTAACTGAGCAGTTCTTC.

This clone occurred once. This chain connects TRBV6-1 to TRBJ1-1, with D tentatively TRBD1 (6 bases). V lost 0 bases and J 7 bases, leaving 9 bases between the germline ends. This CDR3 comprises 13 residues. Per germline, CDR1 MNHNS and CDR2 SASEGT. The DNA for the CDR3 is TGTGCCAGCAGTGAAGCTGACAGGTTTGAAGCTTTCTTT. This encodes CASSEADRFEAFF.

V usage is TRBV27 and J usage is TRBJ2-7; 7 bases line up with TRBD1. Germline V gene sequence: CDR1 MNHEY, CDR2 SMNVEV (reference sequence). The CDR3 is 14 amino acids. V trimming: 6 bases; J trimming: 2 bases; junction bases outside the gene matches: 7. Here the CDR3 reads CASSYRGNAYEQYF. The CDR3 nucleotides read TGTGCCAGCAGCTACAGGGGAAATGCCTACGAGCAGTACTTC.

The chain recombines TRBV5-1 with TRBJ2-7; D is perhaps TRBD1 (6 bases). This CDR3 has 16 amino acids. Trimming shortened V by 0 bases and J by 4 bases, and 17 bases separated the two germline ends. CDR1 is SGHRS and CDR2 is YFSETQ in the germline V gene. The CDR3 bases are TGCGCCAGCAGCTTGGCCCCCGGGGTACAGGGATACGAGCAGTACTTC. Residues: CASSLAPGVQGYEQYF.

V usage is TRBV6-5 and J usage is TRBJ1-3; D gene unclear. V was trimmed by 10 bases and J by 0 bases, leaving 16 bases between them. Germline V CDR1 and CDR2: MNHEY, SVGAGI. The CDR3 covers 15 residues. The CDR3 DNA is TGTGCCACCCAAGGGAGGCATCTCTCTGGAAACACCATATATTTT. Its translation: CATQGRHLSGNTIYF.

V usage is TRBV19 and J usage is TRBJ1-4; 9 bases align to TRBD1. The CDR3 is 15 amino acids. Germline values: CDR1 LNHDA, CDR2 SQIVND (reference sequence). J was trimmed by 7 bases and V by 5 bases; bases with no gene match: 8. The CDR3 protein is CASSVTGTGSEKLFF. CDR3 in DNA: TGTGCCAGTAGTGTGACCGGGACAGGGAGTGAAAAACTGTTTTTT.

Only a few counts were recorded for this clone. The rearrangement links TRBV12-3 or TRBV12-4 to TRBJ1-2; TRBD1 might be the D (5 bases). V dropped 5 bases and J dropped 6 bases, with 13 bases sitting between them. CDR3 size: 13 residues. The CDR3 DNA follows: TGTGCCAGCAGTCTGCAAAGGGGAAATGGCTACACCTTC. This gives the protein CASSLQRGNGYTF.

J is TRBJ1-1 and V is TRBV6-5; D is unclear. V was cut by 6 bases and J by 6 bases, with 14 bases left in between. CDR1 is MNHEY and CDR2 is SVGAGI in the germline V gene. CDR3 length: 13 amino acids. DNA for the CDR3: TGTGCCAGCAGAGTAGCATTCCTCTCTGAAGCTTTCTTT. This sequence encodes CASRVAFLSEAFF.

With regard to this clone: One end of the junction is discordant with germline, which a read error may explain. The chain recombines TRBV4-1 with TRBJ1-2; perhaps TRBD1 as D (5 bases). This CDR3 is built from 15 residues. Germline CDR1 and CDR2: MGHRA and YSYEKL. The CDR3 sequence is CASSQGPGGNYGYTF. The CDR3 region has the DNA TGCGCCAGCAGTCAAGGCCCGGGGGGAAACTATGGCTACACCTTC.

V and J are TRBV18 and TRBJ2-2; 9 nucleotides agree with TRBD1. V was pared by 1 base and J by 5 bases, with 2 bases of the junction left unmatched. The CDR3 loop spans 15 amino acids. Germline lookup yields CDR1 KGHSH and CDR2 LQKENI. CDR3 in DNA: TGTGCCAGCTCACCACTAGGACAGGGGACCGGGGAGCTGTTTTTT. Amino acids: CASSPLGQGTGELFF.

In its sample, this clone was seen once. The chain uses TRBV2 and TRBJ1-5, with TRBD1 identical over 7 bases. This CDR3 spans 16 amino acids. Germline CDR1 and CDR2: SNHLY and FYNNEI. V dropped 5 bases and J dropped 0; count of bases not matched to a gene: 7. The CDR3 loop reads CASSYRDSYSNQPQHF. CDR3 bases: TGTGCCAGCAGTTACCGGGACAGTTATAGCAATCAGCCCCAGCATTTT.

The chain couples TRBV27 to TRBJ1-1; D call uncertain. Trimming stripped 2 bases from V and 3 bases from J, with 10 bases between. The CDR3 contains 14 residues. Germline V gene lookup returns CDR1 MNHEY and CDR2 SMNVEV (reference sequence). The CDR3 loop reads CASSLNPRYTEAFF. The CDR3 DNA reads TGTGCCAGCAGTTTAAACCCGAGGTACACTGAAGCTTTCTTT.

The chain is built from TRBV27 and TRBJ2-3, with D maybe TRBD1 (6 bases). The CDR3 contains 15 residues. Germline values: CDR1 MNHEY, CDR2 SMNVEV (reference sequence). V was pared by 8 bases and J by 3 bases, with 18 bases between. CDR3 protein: CASGHRQDLTDTQYF. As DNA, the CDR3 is TGTGCCAGCGGGCATCGACAGGATTTGACAGATACGCAGTATTTT.

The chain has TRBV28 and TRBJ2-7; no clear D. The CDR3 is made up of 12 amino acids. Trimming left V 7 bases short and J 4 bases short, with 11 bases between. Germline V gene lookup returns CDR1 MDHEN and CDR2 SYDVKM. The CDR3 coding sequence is TGTGCCAGCATTCAGAACGGGTACGAGCAGTACTTC. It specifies CASIQNGYEQYF.

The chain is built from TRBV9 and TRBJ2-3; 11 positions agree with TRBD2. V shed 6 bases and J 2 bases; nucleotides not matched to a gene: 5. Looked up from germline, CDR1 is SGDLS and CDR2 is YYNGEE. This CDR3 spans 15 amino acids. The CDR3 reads CASKLAGDHTDTQYF. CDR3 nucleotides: TGTGCCAGCAAACTAGCGGGGGATCACACAGATACGCAGTATTTT.

This CDR3 reads CASRESAGGFGELFF. CDR3 nucleotide sequence: TGTGCCAGTAGGGAATCAGCGGGGGGGTTCGGGGAGCTGTTTTTT. J is TRBJ2-2 and V is TRBV19; 10 positions match TRBD2. The CDR3 is made up of 15 amino acids. The V gene's germline CDR1 is LNHDA and CDR2 SQIVND (reference sequence). V lost 6 bases and J lost 7; bases outside the gene matches: 8. Full variable domain (rest looked up from reference TRBV19 and TRBJ2-2): DGGITQSPKYLFRKEGQNVTLSCEQNLNHDAMYWYRQDPGQGLRLIYYSQIVNDFQKGDIAEGYSVSREKKESFPLTVTSAQKNPTAFYLCASRESAGGFGELFFGEGSRLTVL.